Below are 19 T cell receptor beta chains sequenced from a single sample in a study of Graves' ophthalmopathy and Graves' hyperthyroidism. Transcripts of RNA were the source for amplifying TCR beta CDR3 regions. HTBI primers were used in a first-round RT-PCR, which preceded a second-round multiplex PCR. TCRdb reprocessed the multiplex PCR reads via MiXCR and lists one record per CDR3 protein. The repertoire holds under 200,000 distinct CDR3 sequences, with approximately 38% as singletons. The material sequenced was peripheral blood. The receptor source for this set is a woman between 40 and 55 years old with Graves' ophthalmopathy.

This clonotype was seen at least ten times. The CDR3 bases are TGTGCCAGCAGCCTATCTGGGGCAGGGTTTAACTATGGCTACACCTTC. Translation: CASSLSGAGFNYGYTF. V usage is TRBV7-8 and J usage is TRBJ1-2, with D perhaps matching TRBD1 (5 bases). Trimming took 5 bases from V and 1 from J, leaving 17 bases between them. CDR3 length: 16 amino acids. Germline CDR1 SGHVS, CDR2 FQNEAQ.

This clonotype appeared many times. The chain recombines TRBV9 with TRBJ2-7, with D possibly TRBD2 on 5 matching bases. Germline V lookup: CDR1 SGDLS, CDR2 YYNGEE. The CDR3 is made up of 15 amino acids. Trimming removed 0 bases from V and 6 bases from J, with 16 bases in between. The CDR3 sequence is CASSVGGLTPREQYF. The CDR3 DNA reads as TGTGCCAGCAGCGTAGGAGGGCTAACCCCACGCGAGCAGTACTTC.

V gene TRBV28 combines with J gene TRBJ1-1; D remains ambiguous. CDR3 size: 14 residues. In germline, CDR1 is MDHEN, CDR2 SYDVKM. The V end lost 7 bases, the J end lost 1 base, and 13 bases lay between the germline ends. The CDR3 region is CASIPRHSNTEAFF. The CDR3 DNA follows: TGTGCCAGCATCCCCCGGCACTCGAACACTGAAGCTTTCTTT. The variable domain in full, completed from reference TRBV28 and TRBJ1-1, reads DVKVTQSSRYLVKRTGEKVFLECVQDMDHENMFWYRQDPGLGLRLIYFSYDVKMKEKGDIPEGYSVSREKKERFSLILESASTNQTSMYLCASIPRHSNTEAFFGQGTRLTVV.

This clonotype is categorized as medium-sized. The chain carries TRBV28 and TRBJ1-5; D is undetermined. V lost 5 bases and J 0 bases, leaving 8 bases between the germline ends. The germline V gene encodes CDR1 MDHEN and CDR2 SYDVKM. CDR3 size: 14 residues. The CDR3 nucleotides are TGTGCCAGCAGTCGGACGGGTAGCAATCAGCCCCAGCATTTT. Amino acids: CASSRTGSNQPQHF.

This clonotype appeared a few times. V usage is TRBV6-1 and J usage is TRBJ2-7; possibly TRBD1 for D (6 bases). The length of the CDR3 is 13 residues. V lost 6 bases and J 0 bases, leaving 9 bases between the germline ends. CDR1 MNHNS and CDR2 SASEGT come from the germline V gene. CDR3 in DNA: TGTGCCAGCAGGCGAGGGGGCTCCTACGAGCAGTACTTC. It yields the protein CASRRGGSYEQYF.

J is TRBJ1-5 and V is TRBV6-2 or TRBV6-3; tentative D call: TRBD1 (6 bases). Trimming removed 8 bases at V and 1 base at J, with 18 bases between. Germline-derived CDR1 and CDR2 are MNHEY and SVGEGT. The CDR3 covers 16 residues. As DNA, the CDR3 is TGTGCCAGCTCCCGAACGGGGGCATTAAGCAATCAGCCCCAGCATTTT. Translation gives CASSRTGALSNQPQHF.

This clonotype was observed many times. The chain employs TRBV29-1 and TRBJ2-7; the match to TRBD1 covers 8 bases. Germline V CDR1 and CDR2: SQVTM, ANQGSEA. Trimming removed 2 bases from V and 4 bases from J; junction bases left unmatched: 7. The CDR3 runs 14 residues. CDR3 amino acids: CSVETNRGRYEQYF. CDR3 in DNA: TGCAGCGTTGAAACGAACAGGGGGAGGTACGAGCAGTACTTC.

This clonotype has just a few counts. The V gene is TRBV28, the J gene TRBJ1-2; no clear D. V was trimmed by 4 bases and J by 6 bases, leaving 9 bases between them. CDR1 is MDHEN and CDR2 is SYDVKM in the germline V gene. The CDR3 extends over 12 amino acids. CDR3 residues: CASSSFSDGYTF. For the CDR3, the DNA is TGTGCCAGCAGTTCCTTTTCGGATGGCTACACCTTC.

This clonotype was detected many times. The CDR3, as DNA: TGTGCCAGCAGCGTAGCACAGGCTGCGAACACCGGGGAGCTGTTTTTT. This translates into CASSVAQAANTGELFF. The chain joins TRBV9 to TRBJ2-2; D is possibly TRBD1 (5 bases). Germline CDR1 reads SGDLS; CDR2 reads YYNGEE. The V and J ends lost 0 bases and 0 bases respectively, with 9 bases between them. CDR3 length equals 16 residues.

The rearrangement uses TRBV12-3 or TRBV12-4 and TRBJ1-2, with no clear D. V dropped 6 bases and J dropped 8 bases, with 22 bases sitting between them. The length of the CDR3 is 15 residues. In DNA, the CDR3 is TGTGCCAGCAGCCACCCACCCGGAAATAGCTTGGGCTACACCTTC. Translation: CASSHPPGNSLGYTF.

The chain combines TRBV27 with TRBJ2-5; TRBD2 might be the D (5 bases). Germline CDR1 is MNHEY and CDR2 is SMNVEV (reference sequence). Trimming cost V 6 bases and J 9 bases, with 17 bases left between them. This CDR3 has 13 amino acids. DNA for the CDR3: TGTGCCAGCAGGCAGAGTGGGGTCGGGGCCCAGTACTTC. It is translated as CASRQSGVGAQYF.

Many counts were recorded for this clonotype. V gene TRBV6-2 or TRBV6-3 combines with J gene TRBJ2-7; the D gene could be TRBD1 or TRBD2 (5 bases each). Trimming removed 2 bases at V and 5 bases at J, with 16 bases between. The CDR3 length is 15 residues. In germline, CDR1 is MNHEY, CDR2 SVGEGT. The CDR3 loop reads CASSYPGTLEDEQYF. CDR3 DNA sequence: TGTGCCAGCAGTTACCCCGGGACGCTCGAGGACGAGCAGTACTTC.

This clonotype was seen only once. CDR3 sequence (DNA): TGTGCCAGCAGCCCTGCCGTGCGGGAGTTCGAGACCCAGTACTTC. Amino acid sequence: CASSPAVREFETQYF. The V and J genes are TRBV6-1 and TRBJ2-5; 7 bases line up with TRBD2. This CDR3 is 15 amino acids long. V was pared by 6 bases and J by 5 bases, with 12 bases of the junction left unmatched. Germline V CDR1 and CDR2: MNHNS, SASEGT.

This clonotype was seen at least ten times. The rearrangement joins TRBV6-1 to TRBJ2-5; 10 bases fit TRBD1. The CDR3 contains 16 residues. Germline loops: CDR1 MNHNS, CDR2 SASEGT. V gave up 4 bases and J gave up 5 bases; unmatched junction bases: 10. In DNA, the CDR3 is TGTGCCAGCAGTGGGACACGCGGGACAGGGGATGAGACCCAGTACTTC. It codes for CASSGTRGTGDETQYF.

This clonotype was detected a few times. The chain joins TRBV20-1 to TRBJ2-7; the match to TRBD2 covers 11 bases. The CDR3 has 14 amino acids. Germline lookup yields CDR1 DFQATT and CDR2 SNEGSKA (reference sequence). J gave up 6 bases and V 3 bases, and 7 bases lay outside the gene matches. The CDR3 coding sequence is TGCAGTGCTAGCCAACTAGCGGGGGTATCCGAGCAGTACTTC. This translates into CSASQLAGVSEQYF.

This clonotype was counted ten times or more. The chain uses TRBV30 and TRBJ1-5, with D unclear. CDR1 is GTSNPN, CDR2 SVGIG, per germline (reference sequence). V gave up 0 bases and J gave up 10 bases, with 16 bases separating them. This CDR3 contains 14 residues. CDR3 DNA sequence: TGTGCCTGGAGTGTTTGGGCAGGTTATTTCCCCCAGCATTTT. It is translated as CAWSVWAGYFPQHF.

The chain joins TRBV4-1 to TRBJ1-2; D gene unclear. V lost 3 bases, J lost 4 bases, and 15 bases lay in between. The CDR3 loop spans 15 amino acids. Germline V gene data show CDR1 as MGHRA and CDR2 as YSYEKL. CDR3 sequence reads: CASSQTTQTGYGYTF. The CDR3 DNA reads as TGCGCCAGCAGCCAGACGACACAGACGGGCTATGGCTACACCTTC.

V usage is TRBV27 and J usage is TRBJ1-6, with D uncertain. Germline values: CDR1 MNHEY, CDR2 SMNVEV (reference sequence). The CDR3 sequence is 13 residues long. V gave up 6 bases and J gave up 6 bases, with 9 bases separating them. The CDR3 protein is CASSLKLNSPLHF. DNA for the CDR3: TGTGCCAGCAGCCTAAAACTTAATTCACCCCTCCACTTT.

This clonotype was detected many times. The V gene is TRBV19, the J gene TRBJ1-5; D gene unclear. This CDR3 contains 13 residues. V lost 3 bases and J 4 bases, leaving 7 bases between the germline ends. From germline, CDR1 is LNHDA and CDR2 SQIVND (reference sequence). The CDR3 sequence: CASSMGWNQPQHF. CDR3 sequence (DNA): TGTGCCAGTAGTATGGGGTGGAATCAGCCCCAGCATTTT.